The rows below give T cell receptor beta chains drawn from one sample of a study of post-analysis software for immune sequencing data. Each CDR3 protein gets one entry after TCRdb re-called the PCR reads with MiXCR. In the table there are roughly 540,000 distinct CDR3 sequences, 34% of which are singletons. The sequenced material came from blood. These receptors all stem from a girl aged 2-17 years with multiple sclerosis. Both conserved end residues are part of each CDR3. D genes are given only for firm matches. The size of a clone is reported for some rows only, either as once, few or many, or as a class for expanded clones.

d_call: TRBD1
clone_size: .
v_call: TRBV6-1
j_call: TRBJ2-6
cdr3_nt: TGTGCCAGCTTTGCAGGGGGTTTCTCTGGGGCCAACGTCCTGACTTTC
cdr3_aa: CASFAGGFSGANVLTF

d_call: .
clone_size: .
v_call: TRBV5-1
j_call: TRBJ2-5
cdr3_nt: TGCGCCAGTGGGAAGGACAGCGCCAACAAAGAGACCCAGTACTTC
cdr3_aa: CASGKDSANKETQYF

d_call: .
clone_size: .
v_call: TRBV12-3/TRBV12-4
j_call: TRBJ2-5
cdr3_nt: TGTGCCAGCACCATTAGCAGTGAAGAGACCCAGTACTTC
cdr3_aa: CASTISSEETQYF

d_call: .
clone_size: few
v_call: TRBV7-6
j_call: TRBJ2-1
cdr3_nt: TGTGCCAGCAGTCAAACGGCCTTGACTAGCAATGAGCAGTTCTTC
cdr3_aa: CASSQTALTSNEQFF

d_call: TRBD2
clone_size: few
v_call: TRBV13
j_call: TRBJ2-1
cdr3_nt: TGTGCCAGCAGCAAGGGACTAGCGGGGGTCTCCTACAATGAGCAGTTCTTC
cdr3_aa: CASSKGLAGVSYNEQFF

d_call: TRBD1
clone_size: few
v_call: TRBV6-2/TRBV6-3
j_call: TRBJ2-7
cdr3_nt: TGTGCCAGCAGTCCCACAGGGGGCGAAAACGAGCAGTACTTC
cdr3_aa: CASSPTGGENEQYF

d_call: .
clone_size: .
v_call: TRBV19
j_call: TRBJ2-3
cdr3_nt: TGTGCCAGTAGTGCGGGACCGCAGTTGAGCACAGATACGCAGTATTTT
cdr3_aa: CASSAGPQLSTDTQYF

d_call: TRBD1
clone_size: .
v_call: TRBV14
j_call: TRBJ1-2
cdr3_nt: TGCGCCAGCAGCCAAGGAACGGGACAGTTCTATGGCTACACCTTC
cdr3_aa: CASSQGTGQFYGYTF

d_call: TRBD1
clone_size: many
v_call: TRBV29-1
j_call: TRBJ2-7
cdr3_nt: TGCAGCGTTGAAGGTGGGACAGTGAGCTCCTACGAGCAGTACTTC
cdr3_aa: CSVEGGTVSSYEQYF

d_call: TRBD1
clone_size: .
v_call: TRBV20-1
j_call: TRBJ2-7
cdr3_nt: TGCAGTGCTAGAGTCCGGTCAGGGGGCGTTTGGGGTAACTACGAGCAGTACTTC
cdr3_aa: CSARVRSGGVWGNYEQYF

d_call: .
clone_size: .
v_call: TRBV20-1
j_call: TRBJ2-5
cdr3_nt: TGCAGTGCTTCCCGAACTGGGGGAGAAGAAGAGACCCAGTACTTC
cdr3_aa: CSASRTGGEEETQYF

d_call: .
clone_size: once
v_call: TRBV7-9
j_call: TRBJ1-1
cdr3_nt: TGTGCCGGACCAGGGGACATGAACACTGAAGCTTTCTTT
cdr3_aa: CAGPGDMNTEAFF

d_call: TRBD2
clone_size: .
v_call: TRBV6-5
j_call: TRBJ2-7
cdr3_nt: TGTGCCAACAGTCGCGTTAGCGGGGGGGCCTACGAGCAGTACTTC
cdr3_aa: CANSRVSGGAYEQYF

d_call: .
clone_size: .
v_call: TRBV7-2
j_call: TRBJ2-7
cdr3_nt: TGTGCCAGCACCAAGGGCGTGGAATCCTACGAGCAGTACTTC
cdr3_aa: CASTKGVESYEQYF

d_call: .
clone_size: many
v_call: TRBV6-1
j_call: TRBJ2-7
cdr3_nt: TGTGCCAGCAGTGAGATGGGAGAGCAGTACTTC
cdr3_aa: CASSEMGEQYF

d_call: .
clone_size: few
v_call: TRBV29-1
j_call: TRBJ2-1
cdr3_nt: TGCAGCGTTGAGTGGACGGGACGAAATGAGCAGTTCTTC
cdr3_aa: CSVEWTGRNEQFF

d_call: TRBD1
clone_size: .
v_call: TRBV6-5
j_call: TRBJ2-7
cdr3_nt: TGTGCCAGCAGCCCTACGGGACAGGGTGGTTACGAGCAGTACTTC
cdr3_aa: CASSPTGQGGYEQYF

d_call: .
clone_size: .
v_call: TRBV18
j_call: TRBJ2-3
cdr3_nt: TGTGCCAGCTCACCAGGTCGCATCGATACGCAGTATTTT
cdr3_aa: CASSPGRIDTQYF

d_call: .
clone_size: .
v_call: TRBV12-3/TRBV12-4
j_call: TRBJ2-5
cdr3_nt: TGTGCCAGCAGTTTAAAAAGGGTTGAGCAGTACTTC
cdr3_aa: CASSLKRVEQYF

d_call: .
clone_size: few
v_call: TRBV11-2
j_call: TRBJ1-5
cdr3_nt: TGTGCCAGCAGCCGGGACGGAACTGATAGCAATCAGCCCCGGCATTTT
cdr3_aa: CASSRDGTDSNQPRHF

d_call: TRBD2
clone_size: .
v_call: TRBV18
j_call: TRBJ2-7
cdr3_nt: TGTGCCAGCTCAGCGACAAGCAGGGAGGGCGAGCAGTACTTC
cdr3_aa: CASSATSREGEQYF

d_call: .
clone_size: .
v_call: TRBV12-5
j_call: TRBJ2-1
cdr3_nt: TGTGTTAGTGGTTTGGTCGGCAATGAGCAGTTCTTC
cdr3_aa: CVSGLVGNEQFF

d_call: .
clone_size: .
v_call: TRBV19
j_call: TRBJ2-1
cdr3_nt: TGTGCCAGCAGAACTATGAACTCCTACAATGAGCAGTTCTTC
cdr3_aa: CASRTMNSYNEQFF

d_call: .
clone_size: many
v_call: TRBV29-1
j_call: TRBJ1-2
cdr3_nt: TGCAGCGTGTCGGGTCGCGGGAGCTATGGCTACACCTTC
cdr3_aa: CSVSGRGSYGYTF

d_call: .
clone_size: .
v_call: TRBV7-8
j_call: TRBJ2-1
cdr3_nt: TGTGCCAGCAGCGAGGACGGGGAGAGCTCCTACAATGAGCAGTTCTTC
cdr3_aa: CASSEDGESSYNEQFF

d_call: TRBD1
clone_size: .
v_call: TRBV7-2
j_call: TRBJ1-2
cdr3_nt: TGTGCCAGCAGCTCTCAGACAGGGGCTAACTATGGCTACACCTTC
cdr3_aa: CASSSQTGANYGYTF

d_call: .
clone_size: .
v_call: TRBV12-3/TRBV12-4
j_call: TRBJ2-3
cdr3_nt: TGTGCCAGCAGTGGATATAGATGGGGGCCGAGCACAGATACGCAGTATTTT
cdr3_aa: CASSGYRWGPSTDTQYF